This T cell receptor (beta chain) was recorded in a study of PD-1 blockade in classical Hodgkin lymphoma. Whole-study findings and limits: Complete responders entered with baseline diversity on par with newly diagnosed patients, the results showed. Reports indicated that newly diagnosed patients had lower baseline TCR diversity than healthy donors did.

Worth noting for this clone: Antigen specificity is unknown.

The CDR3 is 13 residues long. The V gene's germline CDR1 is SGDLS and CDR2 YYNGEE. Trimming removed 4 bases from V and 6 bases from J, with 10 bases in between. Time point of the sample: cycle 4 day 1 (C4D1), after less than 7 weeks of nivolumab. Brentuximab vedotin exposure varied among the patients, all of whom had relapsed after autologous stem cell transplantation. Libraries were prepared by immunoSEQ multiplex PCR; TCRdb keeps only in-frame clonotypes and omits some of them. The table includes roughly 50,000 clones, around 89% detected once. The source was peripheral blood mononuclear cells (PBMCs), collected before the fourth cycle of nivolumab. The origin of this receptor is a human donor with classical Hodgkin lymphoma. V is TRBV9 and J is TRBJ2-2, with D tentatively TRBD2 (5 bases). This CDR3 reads CASSPSGSGELFF. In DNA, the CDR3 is TGTGCCAGCAGCCCTTCGGGGTCCGGGGAGCTGTTTTTT.